These T cell receptor beta chains were read from a single sample in a study of OX40 agonist ivuxolimab in advanced cancers. Produced via immunoSEQ multiplex PCR; TCRdb's table is partial and in-frame only. The table shows over 85,000 clones, with roughly 88% occurring only once. Sequencing used CD4+ or CD8+ T cells sorted from blood, obtained in a trial of the OX40 agonist ivuxolimab. The receptors here all came from an adult with an advanced solid tumor such as melanoma, head and neck, liver or kidney cancer. Both conserved end residues are part of each CDR3. D genes are given only for firm matches. Clone size is stated in some rows and not others, as once, few, many or a class when expanded.

cdr3_length: 15
j_call: TRBJ2-7
d_call: TRBD1
v_call: TRBV11-1
clone_size: -
cdr3_aa: CASSLALGQGFEQYF
cdr3_nt: TGTGCCAGCAGCTTAGCGTTGGGACAGGGGTTCGAGCAGTACTTC

cdr3_length: 12
j_call: TRBJ1-1
d_call: -
v_call: TRBV19
clone_size: -
cdr3_aa: CASSIRYTEAFF
cdr3_nt: TGTGCCAGTAGTATACGTTACACTGAAGCTTTCTTT

cdr3_length: 15
j_call: TRBJ2-7
d_call: TRBD2
v_call: TRBV19
clone_size: -
cdr3_aa: CASSMGSSGMYEQYF
cdr3_nt: TGTGCCAGTAGTATGGGGTCTAGCGGGATGTACGAGCAGTACTTC

cdr3_length: 14
j_call: TRBJ1-4
d_call: -
v_call: TRBV7-9
clone_size: -
cdr3_aa: CASSFQGPNEKLFF
cdr3_nt: TGTGCCAGCAGCTTTCAGGGTCCAAATGAAAAACTGTTTTTT

cdr3_length: 16
j_call: TRBJ2-3
d_call: TRBD2
v_call: TRBV5-1
clone_size: -
cdr3_aa: CASSLAAGGRTDTQYF
cdr3_nt: TGCGCCAGCAGCTTGGCAGCGGGAGGACGCACAGATACGCAGTATTTT

cdr3_length: 12
j_call: TRBJ1-1
d_call: -
v_call: TRBV29-1
clone_size: -
cdr3_aa: CSVGWGGTEAFF
cdr3_nt: TGCAGCGTTGGATGGGGGGGCACTGAAGCTTTCTTT

cdr3_length: 15
j_call: TRBJ2-1
d_call: -
v_call: TRBV11-3
clone_size: -
cdr3_aa: CASSLGGLSYNEQFF
cdr3_nt: TGTGCCAGCAGCTTAGGGGGGCTTTCCTACAATGAGCAGTTCTTC

cdr3_length: 13
j_call: TRBJ2-2
d_call: -
v_call: TRBV28
clone_size: once
cdr3_aa: CASSYSVAGELFF
cdr3_nt: TGTGCCAGCAGCTACAGCGTGGCCGGGGAGCTGTTTTTT

cdr3_length: 17
j_call: TRBJ2-3
d_call: -
v_call: TRBV7-3
clone_size: -
cdr3_aa: CASSADGDGFGTDTQYF
cdr3_nt: TGTGCCAGCAGCGCAGACGGAGACGGGTTCGGGACAGATACGCAGTATTTT

cdr3_length: 16
j_call: TRBJ1-1
d_call: -
v_call: TRBV5-1
clone_size: -
cdr3_aa: CASSSSLGTVNTEAFF
cdr3_nt: TGCGCCAGCAGCTCATCCCTCGGGACGGTGAACACTGAAGCTTTCTTT

cdr3_length: 17
j_call: TRBJ2-6
d_call: TRBD1
v_call: TRBV10-3
clone_size: -
cdr3_aa: CAIRTGTDGSGANVLTF
cdr3_nt: TGTGCCATCAGGACGGGGACAGACGGTTCTGGGGCCAACGTCCTGACTTTC

cdr3_length: 15
j_call: TRBJ2-3
d_call: -
v_call: TRBV5-1
clone_size: -
cdr3_aa: CASSLGTRPGDTQYF
cdr3_nt: TGCGCCAGCAGCTTGGGGACCCGACCAGGGGATACGCAGTATTTT

cdr3_length: 13
j_call: TRBJ1-1
d_call: TRBD1
v_call: TRBV7-9
clone_size: -
cdr3_aa: CASISPGQGYAFF
cdr3_nt: TGTGCCAGCATCAGTCCGGGACAGGGTTATGCTTTCTTT

cdr3_length: 17
j_call: TRBJ2-2
d_call: TRBD2
v_call: TRBV25-1
clone_size: -
cdr3_aa: CASSRLRDYQNTGELFF
cdr3_nt: TGTGCCAGCAGTCGGCTAAGGGACTACCAGAACACCGGGGAGCTGTTTTTT

cdr3_length: 17
j_call: TRBJ2-7
d_call: -
v_call: TRBV21-1
clone_size: -
cdr3_aa: CASSKARREDYSYEQYF
cdr3_nt: TGTGCCAGCAGCAAAGCCCGCCGGGAGGACTACTCCTACGAGCAGTACTTC

cdr3_length: 14
j_call: TRBJ1-1
d_call: TRBD1
v_call: TRBV13
clone_size: -
cdr3_aa: CASSFRGYGTEAFF
cdr3_nt: TGTGCCAGCAGCTTCAGGGGGTACGGGACTGAAGCTTTCTTT

cdr3_length: 16
j_call: TRBJ2-3
d_call: -
v_call: TRBV18
clone_size: once
cdr3_aa: CASSPRGKTRTDTQYF
cdr3_nt: TGTGCCAGCTCACCAAGAGGGAAAACCCGCACAGATACGCAGTATTTT

cdr3_length: 11
j_call: TRBJ1-1
d_call: -
v_call: TRBV25-1
clone_size: -
cdr3_aa: CASRQKTEAFF
cdr3_nt: TGTGCCAGCAGGCAGAAGACTGAAGCTTTCTTT

cdr3_length: 16
j_call: TRBJ2-7
d_call: -
v_call: TRBV7-9
clone_size: -
cdr3_aa: CASSSFVRPYVYEQYF
cdr3_nt: TGTGCCAGCAGCTCATTCGTTCGCCCCTACGTCTACGAGCAGTACTTC

cdr3_length: 15
j_call: TRBJ2-7
d_call: TRBD2
v_call: TRBV5-1
clone_size: -
cdr3_aa: CASSASWGGGYEQYF
cdr3_nt: TGCGCCAGCAGCGCCTCCTGGGGGGGAGGCTACGAGCAGTACTTC

cdr3_length: 15
j_call: TRBJ1-1
d_call: TRBD1
v_call: TRBV5-8
clone_size: -
cdr3_aa: CASSRRQGGNTEAFF
cdr3_nt: TGTGCCAGCAGCCGACGACAGGGGGGGAACACTGAAGCTTTCTTT

cdr3_length: 14
j_call: TRBJ2-7
d_call: -
v_call: TRBV6-1
clone_size: -
cdr3_aa: CASSDTGESYEQYF
cdr3_nt: TGTGCCAGCAGTGACACGGGAGAGTCCTACGAGCAGTACTTC

cdr3_length: 14
j_call: TRBJ2-7
d_call: -
v_call: TRBV11-1
clone_size: -
cdr3_aa: CASSSEQGTYEQYF
cdr3_nt: TGTGCCAGCAGCTCGGAACAGGGTACCTACGAGCAGTACTTC

cdr3_length: 14
j_call: TRBJ2-2
d_call: -
v_call: TRBV4-2
clone_size: -
cdr3_aa: CASSQDRNTGELFF
cdr3_nt: TGTGCCAGCAGCCAAGATAGGAACACCGGGGAGCTGTTTTTT

cdr3_length: 17
j_call: TRBJ1-4
d_call: -
v_call: TRBV11-1
clone_size: -
cdr3_aa: CASSRTVLGLTNEKLFF
cdr3_nt: TGTGCCAGCAGCCGGACAGTTCTCGGGTTAACTAATGAAAAACTGTTTTTT

cdr3_length: 16
j_call: TRBJ2-1
d_call: -
v_call: TRBV4-1
clone_size: few
cdr3_aa: CASSQGWGAFNNEQFF
cdr3_nt: TGCGCCAGCAGCCAAGGGTGGGGTGCCTTTAACAATGAGCAGTTCTTC

cdr3_length: 16
j_call: TRBJ2-7
d_call: -
v_call: TRBV6-6
clone_size: -
cdr3_aa: CASSYPATGFSYEQYF
cdr3_nt: TGTGCCAGCAGTTACCCGGCCACAGGGTTTTCCTACGAGCAGTACTTC

cdr3_length: 13
j_call: TRBJ1-4
d_call: -
v_call: TRBV6-1
clone_size: -
cdr3_aa: CASSIGLSEKLFF
cdr3_nt: TGTGCCAGCTCAATAGGGCTGTCGGAAAAACTGTTTTTT

cdr3_length: 15
j_call: TRBJ2-7
d_call: TRBD1
v_call: TRBV7-2
clone_size: -
cdr3_aa: CASSTNPGQGHEQYF
cdr3_nt: TGTGCCAGCAGCACGAACCCGGGACAGGGTCACGAGCAGTACTTC

cdr3_length: 13
j_call: TRBJ1-5
d_call: -
v_call: TRBV19
clone_size: -
cdr3_aa: CASSPTVDQPQHF
cdr3_nt: TGTGCCAGTAGTCCGACTGTAGATCAGCCCCAGCATTTT

cdr3_length: 15
j_call: TRBJ2-7
d_call: -
v_call: TRBV27
clone_size: -
cdr3_aa: CASRRNGQQNYEQYF
cdr3_nt: TGTGCCAGCAGAAGAAATGGACAGCAGAACTACGAGCAGTACTTC

cdr3_length: 14
j_call: TRBJ2-5
d_call: -
v_call: TRBV6-6
clone_size: -
cdr3_aa: CASSYPHGEETQYF
cdr3_nt: TGTGCCAGCAGTTACCCCCACGGGGAGGAGACCCAGTACTTC

cdr3_length: 12
j_call: TRBJ1-5
d_call: -
v_call: TRBV28
clone_size: -
cdr3_aa: CATREGDQPQHF
cdr3_nt: TGTGCCACCAGGGAAGGCGATCAGCCCCAGCATTTT

cdr3_length: 17
j_call: TRBJ1-2
d_call: TRBD1
v_call: TRBV2
clone_size: once
cdr3_aa: CASSLLTIRGTPYGYTF
cdr3_nt: TGTGCCAGCAGTCTCTTAACCATCAGGGGGACCCCTTATGGCTACACCTTC

cdr3_length: 17
j_call: TRBJ2-1
d_call: TRBD2
v_call: TRBV7-2
clone_size: -
cdr3_aa: CASSFIAGAFSYNEQFF
cdr3_nt: TGTGCCAGCAGCTTCATAGCGGGAGCCTTCTCCTACAATGAGCAGTTCTTC

cdr3_length: 14
j_call: TRBJ2-5
d_call: -
v_call: TRBV7-6
clone_size: -
cdr3_aa: CASSGDRYQETQYF
cdr3_nt: TGTGCCAGCAGCGGAGACAGGTACCAAGAGACCCAGTACTTC

cdr3_length: 14
j_call: TRBJ2-3
d_call: -
v_call: TRBV11-3
clone_size: -
cdr3_aa: CASSWTPAVDTQYF
cdr3_nt: TGTGCCAGCAGTTGGACTCCTGCGGTAGATACGCAGTATTTT

cdr3_length: 12
j_call: TRBJ2-7
d_call: -
v_call: TRBV2
clone_size: -
cdr3_aa: CASSEAWYEQYF
cdr3_nt: TGTGCCAGCAGCGAAGCCTGGTACGAGCAGTACTTC

cdr3_length: 13
j_call: TRBJ2-7
d_call: -
v_call: TRBV28
clone_size: -
cdr3_aa: CASSLRRMYEQYF
cdr3_nt: TGTGCCAGCAGTTTAAGGAGGATGTACGAGCAGTACTTC

cdr3_length: 15
j_call: TRBJ2-3
d_call: -
v_call: TRBV2
clone_size: -
cdr3_aa: CASSQLDLDTDTQYF
cdr3_nt: TGTGCCAGCAGCCAACTAGATCTGGACACAGATACGCAGTATTTT

cdr3_length: 17
j_call: TRBJ2-3
d_call: -
v_call: TRBV15
clone_size: -
cdr3_aa: CATSRDHVGPSTDTQYF
cdr3_nt: TGTGCCACCAGCAGAGATCACGTGGGACCAAGCACAGATACGCAGTATTTT

cdr3_length: 13
j_call: TRBJ2-1
d_call: TRBD2
v_call: TRBV19
clone_size: once
cdr3_aa: CASSTTGGNEQFF
cdr3_nt: TGTGCCAGTAGTACTACGGGAGGCAATGAGCAGTTCTTC

cdr3_length: 16
j_call: TRBJ2-3
d_call: TRBD2
v_call: TRBV9
clone_size: -
cdr3_aa: CASSVGGDLVTDTQYF
cdr3_nt: TGTGCCAGCAGCGTTGGGGGGGATCTCGTCACAGATACGCAGTATTTT

cdr3_length: 15
j_call: TRBJ2-1
d_call: -
v_call: TRBV9
clone_size: -
cdr3_aa: CASSVGQRFYNEQFF
cdr3_nt: TGTGCCAGCAGCGTAGGGCAGAGATTCTACAATGAGCAGTTCTTC

cdr3_length: 18
j_call: TRBJ2-4
d_call: -
v_call: TRBV11-3
clone_size: -
cdr3_aa: CASSFSWKDDRSVDIQYF
cdr3_nt: TGTGCCAGCAGCTTTTCGTGGAAGGACGATCGGTCCGTGGACATTCAGTACTTC

cdr3_length: 14
j_call: TRBJ2-7
d_call: -
v_call: TRBV6-5
clone_size: -
cdr3_aa: CASSPWDSAYEQYF
cdr3_nt: TGTGCCAGCAGCCCATGGGACTCCGCCTACGAGCAGTACTTC